These 5 T cell receptor beta chains were all obtained from the same sample, sequenced in a study of shared clonotypes between healthy human individuals. Data came from immunoSEQ multiplex PCR; TCRdb stores just in-frame clones and leaves some out. The repertoire holds around 1,000,000 clones, 60% to 85% seen once, with more than 0.85% in the top ten. Sequences were obtained from memory CD4+ T cells from PBMCs. Indicated subset: CD45RA-negative fraction. The receptors were gathered from a man between 18 and 35 years old in good health. Some clones in this sample may be carry-over from other donors' samples.

The V call is TRBV25-1, the J call TRBJ2-7, with TRBD2 matching 8 bases. This CDR3 is 17 amino acids long. V was clipped by 1 base and J by 0 bases; unmatched bases: 8. The germline V gene has CDR1 MGHDK and CDR2 SYGVNS. CDR3 sequence: CASSESPSGRVSYEQYF. CDR3 coding DNA: TGTGCCAGCAGTGAATCCCCCAGCGGGAGAGTCTCCTACGAGCAGTACTTC.

The V gene is TRBV30, the J gene TRBJ2-7; maybe TRBD1 (6 bases). This CDR3 is 13 amino acids long. Germline CDR1 and CDR2: GTSNPN and SVGIG (reference sequence). Trimming removed 4 bases from V and 3 bases from J, with 13 bases in between. CDR3 sequence: CAWNRQGRYEQYF. The CDR3 region has the DNA TGTGCCTGGAATAGGCAGGGGCGCTACGAGCAGTACTTC.

The CDR3 DNA sequence: TGTGCCAGTAGTATCCGGCTTCATCTCGAGCAGTACTTC. Its protein is CASSIRLHLEQYF. The J gene is TRBJ2-7, the V gene TRBV19; D not certain. CDR1 LNHDA and CDR2 SQIVND come from the germline V gene (reference sequence). With 3 bases removed from V and 6 bases from J, the gap between germline ends came to 12 bases. CDR3 length: 13 residues.

This clone has only one observation. This chain connects TRBV18 to TRBJ1-2; D ambiguous. The CDR3 runs to 14 residues. The V gene lost 0 bases and the J gene lost 4 bases, with 9 bases spanning the gap. Germline loops: CDR1 KGHSH, CDR2 LQKENI. The CDR3 bases are TGTGCCAGCTCACCACCCGGACTGGGCTATGGCTACACCTTC. Its translation: CASSPPGLGYGYTF.

CDR3 residues: CASSFNQGNNEQFF. The CDR3 bases are TGCGCCAGCAGCTTTAATCAGGGAAACAATGAGCAGTTCTTC. The chain links TRBV5-1 to TRBJ2-1; TRBD1 might be the D (5 bases). CDR1 and CDR2 (germline): SGHRS, YFSETQ. Trimming took off 2 bases at V and 5 bases at J, with 11 bases between the two ends. The CDR3 runs 14 residues.